Listed here are 2 T cell receptor beta chains from one sample, sequenced in a study of T-cell reconstitution after alpha-beta-depleted transplantation in children. Unique molecular identifiers were incorporated during preparation of the TCRbeta library. MiXCR was run by TCRdb on the PCR reads, yielding one entry per CDR3 protein. The data hold about 610,000 distinct CDR3 sequences, with 8% to 11% observed a single time. Sequencing was performed on PBMCs from the stem cell graft donor, taken from the stem cell graft. All receptors come from a human donor who donated a stem cell graft to a child with acute myeloid leukemia.

This clonotype was found many times. This chain uses TRBV5-4 with TRBJ2-5; unclear D gene. Germline CDR1 is SGHNT and CDR2 is YYREEE (reference sequence). The V end was cut by 4 bases, the J end by 4 bases, with 11 bases between. The CDR3 has 13 residues. The CDR3 loop reads CASSHPSGETQYF. Here the CDR3 DNA reads TGTGCCAGCAGCCACCCGTCGGGAGAGACCCAGTACTTC.

The gene calls are TRBV24-1 and TRBJ2-2; no reliable D call. Germline V lookup: CDR1 KGHDR, CDR2 SFDVKD. Trimming cost V 3 bases and J 1 base, with 8 bases left between them. The CDR3 runs 15 residues. CDR3 in amino acids: CATSDPSENTGELFF. The CDR3, as DNA: TGTGCCACCAGTGATCCCAGCGAGAACACCGGGGAGCTGTTTTTT.